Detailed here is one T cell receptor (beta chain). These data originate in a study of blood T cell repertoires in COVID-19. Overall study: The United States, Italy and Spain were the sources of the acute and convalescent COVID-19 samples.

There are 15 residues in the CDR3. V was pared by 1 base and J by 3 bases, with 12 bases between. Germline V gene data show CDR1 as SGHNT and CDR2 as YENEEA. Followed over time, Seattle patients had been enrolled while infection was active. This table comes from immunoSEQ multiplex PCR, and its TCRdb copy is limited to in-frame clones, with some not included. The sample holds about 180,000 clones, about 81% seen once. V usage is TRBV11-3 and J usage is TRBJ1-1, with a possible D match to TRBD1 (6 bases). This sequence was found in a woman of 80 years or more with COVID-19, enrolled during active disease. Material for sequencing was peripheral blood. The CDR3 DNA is TGTGCCAGCAGCTTAGGCGCAGGGGCCCACACTGAAGCTTTCTTT. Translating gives CASSLGAGAHTEAFF.